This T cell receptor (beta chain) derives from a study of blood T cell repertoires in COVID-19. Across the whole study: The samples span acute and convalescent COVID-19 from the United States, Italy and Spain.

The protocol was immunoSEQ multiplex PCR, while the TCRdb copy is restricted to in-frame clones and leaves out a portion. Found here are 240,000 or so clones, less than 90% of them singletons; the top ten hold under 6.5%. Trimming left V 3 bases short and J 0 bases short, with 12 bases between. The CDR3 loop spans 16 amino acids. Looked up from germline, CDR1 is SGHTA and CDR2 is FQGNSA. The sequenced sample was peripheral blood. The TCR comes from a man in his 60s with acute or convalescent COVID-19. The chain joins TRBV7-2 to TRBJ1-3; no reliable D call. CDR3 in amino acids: CASSLNSPRSGNTIYF. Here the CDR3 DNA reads TGTGCCAGCAGCTTGAACAGCCCGCGCTCTGGAAACACCATATATTTT.